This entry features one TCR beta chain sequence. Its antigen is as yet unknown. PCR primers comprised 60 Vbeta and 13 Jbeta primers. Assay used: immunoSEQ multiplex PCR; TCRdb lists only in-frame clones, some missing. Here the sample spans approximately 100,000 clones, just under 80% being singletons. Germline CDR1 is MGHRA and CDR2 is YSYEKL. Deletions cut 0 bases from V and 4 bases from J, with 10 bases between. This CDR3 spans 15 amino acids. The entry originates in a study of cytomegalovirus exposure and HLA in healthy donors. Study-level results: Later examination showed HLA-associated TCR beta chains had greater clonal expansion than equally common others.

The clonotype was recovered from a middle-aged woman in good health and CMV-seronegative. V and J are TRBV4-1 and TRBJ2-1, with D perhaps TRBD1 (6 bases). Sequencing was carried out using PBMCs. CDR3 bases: TGCGCCAGCAGCCAAGAACAGGGAGATTACAATGAGCAGTTCTTC. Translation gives CASSQEQGDYNEQFF.